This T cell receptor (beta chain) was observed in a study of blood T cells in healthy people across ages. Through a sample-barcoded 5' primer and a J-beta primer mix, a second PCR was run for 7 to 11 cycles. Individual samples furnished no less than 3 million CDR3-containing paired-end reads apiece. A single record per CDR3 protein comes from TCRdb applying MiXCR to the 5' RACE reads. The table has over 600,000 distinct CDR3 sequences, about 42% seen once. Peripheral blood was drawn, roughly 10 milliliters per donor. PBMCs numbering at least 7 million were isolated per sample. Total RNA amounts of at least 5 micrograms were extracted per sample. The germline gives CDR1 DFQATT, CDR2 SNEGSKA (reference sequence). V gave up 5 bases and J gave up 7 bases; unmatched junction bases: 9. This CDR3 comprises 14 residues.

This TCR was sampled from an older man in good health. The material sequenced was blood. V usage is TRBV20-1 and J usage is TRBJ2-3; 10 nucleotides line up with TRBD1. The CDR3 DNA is TGCAGTGCTGGGGGGCGGACAGGGGGAAATACGCAGTATTTT. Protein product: CSAGGRTGGNTQYF.